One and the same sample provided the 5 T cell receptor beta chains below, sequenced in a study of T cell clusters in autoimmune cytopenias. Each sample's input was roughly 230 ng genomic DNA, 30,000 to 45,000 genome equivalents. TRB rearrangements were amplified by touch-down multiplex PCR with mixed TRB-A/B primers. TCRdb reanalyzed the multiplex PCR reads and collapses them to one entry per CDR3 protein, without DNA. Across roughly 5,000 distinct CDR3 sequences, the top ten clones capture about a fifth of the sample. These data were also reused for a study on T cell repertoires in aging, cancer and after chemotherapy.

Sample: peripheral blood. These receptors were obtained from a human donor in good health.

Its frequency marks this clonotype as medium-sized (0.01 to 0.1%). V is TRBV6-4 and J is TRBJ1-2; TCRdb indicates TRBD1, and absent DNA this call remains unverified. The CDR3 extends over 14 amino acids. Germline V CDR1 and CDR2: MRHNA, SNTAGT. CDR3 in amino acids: CASSDGTGGYGYTF.

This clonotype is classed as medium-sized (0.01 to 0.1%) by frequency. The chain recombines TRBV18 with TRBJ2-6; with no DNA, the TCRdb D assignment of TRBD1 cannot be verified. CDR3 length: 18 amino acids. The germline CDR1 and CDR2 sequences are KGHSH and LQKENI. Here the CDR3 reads CASSQSSGTGIGANVLTF.

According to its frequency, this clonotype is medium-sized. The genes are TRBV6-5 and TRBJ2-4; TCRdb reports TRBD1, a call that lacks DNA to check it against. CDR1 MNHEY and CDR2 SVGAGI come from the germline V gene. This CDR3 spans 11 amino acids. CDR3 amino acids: CASGTWNIQYF.

The CDR3 reads CASSRLAGADTQYF. V and J are TRBV5-1 and TRBJ2-3; TCRdb returns TRBD2, unconfirmable since there is no DNA. This CDR3 spans 14 amino acids. CDR1 is SGHRS, CDR2 YFSETQ, per germline.

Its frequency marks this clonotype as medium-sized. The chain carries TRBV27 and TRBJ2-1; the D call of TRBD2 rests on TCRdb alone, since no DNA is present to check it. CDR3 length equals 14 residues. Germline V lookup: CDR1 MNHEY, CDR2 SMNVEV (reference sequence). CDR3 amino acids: CASRALAFVDEQFF.